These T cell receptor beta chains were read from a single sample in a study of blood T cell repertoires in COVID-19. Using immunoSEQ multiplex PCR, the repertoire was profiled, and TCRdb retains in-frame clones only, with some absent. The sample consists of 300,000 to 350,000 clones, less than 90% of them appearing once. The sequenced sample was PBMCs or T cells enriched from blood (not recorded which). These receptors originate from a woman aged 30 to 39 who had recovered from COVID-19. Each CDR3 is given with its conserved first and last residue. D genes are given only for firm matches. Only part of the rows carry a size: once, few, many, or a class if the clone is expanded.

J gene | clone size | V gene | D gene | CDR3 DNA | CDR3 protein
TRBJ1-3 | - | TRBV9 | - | TGTGCCAGCAGCCCTCCCCGGGGGGCCCTCTCTGGAAACACCATATATTTT | CASSPPRGALSGNTIYF
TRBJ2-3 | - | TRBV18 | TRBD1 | TGTGCCAGCTCACCAGGGACAGGGAATTCCCGGACAGATACGCAGTATTTT | CASSPGTGNSRTDTQYF
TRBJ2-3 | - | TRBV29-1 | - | TGCAGCTGGTTGGGCTTAGATACGCAGTATTTT | CSWLGLDTQYF
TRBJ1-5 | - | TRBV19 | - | TGTGCCAGTAGTATCCCCCAGGGCGGCAATCAGCCCCAGCATTTT | CASSIPQGGNQPQHF
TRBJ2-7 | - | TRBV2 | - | TGTGCCAGCAGCGGTCAGGGCTACGAGCAGTACTTC | CASSGQGYEQYF
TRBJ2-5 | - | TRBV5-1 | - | TGCGCCAGCAGCGGATCGGTTCAGGAAGAGACCCAGTACTTC | CASSGSVQEETQYF
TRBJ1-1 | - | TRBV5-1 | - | TGCGCCAGCAGCTTGCCCAGCAGGGCTCACACTGAAGCTTTCTTT | CASSLPSRAHTEAFF
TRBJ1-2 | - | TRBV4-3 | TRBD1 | TGCGCCAGCAGCCGTTGGGACAGGGGGCAGGGTGGCTACACCTTC | CASSRWDRGQGGYTF
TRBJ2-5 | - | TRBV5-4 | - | TGTGCCAGCAGCCGACGGACGGCCACAAAGGGGGAGACCCAGTACTTC | CASSRRTATKGETQYF
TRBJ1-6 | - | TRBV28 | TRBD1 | TGTGCCAGCAGTGGACCGGGACAGGGGCCCATGTCTATTCGTTCACCCCTCCACTTT | CASSGPGQGPMSIRSPLHF
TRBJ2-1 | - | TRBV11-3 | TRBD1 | TGTGCCAGCAGCTTAGGGCAGGGGGCCAATGAGCAGTTCTTC | CASSLGQGANEQFF
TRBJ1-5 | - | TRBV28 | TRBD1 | TGTGCCACCCAGGGGGCTGGTCAGCCCCAGCATTTT | CATQGAGQPQHF
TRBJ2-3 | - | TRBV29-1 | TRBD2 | TGCAGCGTTGAGCTCAGGCTAGCGGGGGGGCGATCAGATACGCAGTATTTT | CSVELRLAGGRSDTQYF
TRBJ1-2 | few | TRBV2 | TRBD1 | TGTGCCAGCAGTACAGGGGATGGCTACACCTTC | CASSTGDGYTF